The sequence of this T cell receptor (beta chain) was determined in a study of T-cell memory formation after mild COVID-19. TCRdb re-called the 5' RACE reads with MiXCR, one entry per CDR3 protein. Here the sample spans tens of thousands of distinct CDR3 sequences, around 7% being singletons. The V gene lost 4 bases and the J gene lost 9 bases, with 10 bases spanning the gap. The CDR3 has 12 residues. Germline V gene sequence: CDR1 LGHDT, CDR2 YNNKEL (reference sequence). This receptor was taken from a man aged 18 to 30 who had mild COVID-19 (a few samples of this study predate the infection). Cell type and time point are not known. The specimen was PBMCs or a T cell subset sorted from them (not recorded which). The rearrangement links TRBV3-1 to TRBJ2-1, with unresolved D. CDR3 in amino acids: CASSRRLGEQFF. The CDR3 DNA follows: TGTGCCAGCAGCCGAAGGCTCGGTGAGCAGTTCTTC.